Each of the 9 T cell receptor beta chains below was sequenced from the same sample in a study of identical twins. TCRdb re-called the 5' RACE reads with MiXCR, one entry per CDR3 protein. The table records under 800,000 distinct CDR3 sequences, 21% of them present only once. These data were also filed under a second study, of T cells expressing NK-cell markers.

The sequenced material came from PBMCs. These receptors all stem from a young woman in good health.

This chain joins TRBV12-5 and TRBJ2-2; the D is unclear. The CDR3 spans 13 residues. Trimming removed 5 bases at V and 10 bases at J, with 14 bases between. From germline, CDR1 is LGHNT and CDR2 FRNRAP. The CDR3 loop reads CASGQFRAQELFF. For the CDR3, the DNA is TGTGCTAGTGGTCAATTCCGGGCCCAGGAGCTGTTTTTT.

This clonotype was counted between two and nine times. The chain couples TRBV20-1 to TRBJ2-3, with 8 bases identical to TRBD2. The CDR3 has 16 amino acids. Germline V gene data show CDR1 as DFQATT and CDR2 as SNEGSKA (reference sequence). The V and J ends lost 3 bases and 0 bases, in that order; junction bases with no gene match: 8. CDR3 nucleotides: TGCAGTGCTAGTGAGATCGGGAGGGACAGCACAGATACGCAGTATTTT. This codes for CSASEIGRDSTDTQYF.

CDR3 amino acids: CSVGTTSGNTIYF. CDR3 nucleotides: TGCAGCGTTGGGACAACCTCTGGAAACACCATATATTTT. The chain employs TRBV29-1 and TRBJ1-3; the D gene is possibly TRBD1 (5 bases). CDR1 is SQVTM and CDR2 is ANQGSEA in the germline V gene. The V gene lost 4 bases and the J gene lost 0 bases, with 7 bases spanning the gap. The CDR3 covers 13 residues.

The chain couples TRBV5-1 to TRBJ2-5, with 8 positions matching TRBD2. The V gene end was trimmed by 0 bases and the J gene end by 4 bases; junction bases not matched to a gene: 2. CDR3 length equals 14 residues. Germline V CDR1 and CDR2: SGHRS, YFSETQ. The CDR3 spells CASSLALAGETQYF. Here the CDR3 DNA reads TGCGCCAGCAGCTTGGCGCTAGCGGGAGAGACCCAGTACTTC.

In DNA, the CDR3 is TGCAGTGCCGAACGGACAGGGGAGGACTACACCTTC. Translation: CSAERTGEDYTF. This sequence joins TRBV20-1 and TRBJ1-2, with 9 bases aligning to TRBD1. Germline CDR1 is DFQATT and CDR2 is SNEGSKA (reference sequence). J lost 10 bases, V lost 6 bases, and 9 bases had no gene match. CDR3 length: 12 amino acids.

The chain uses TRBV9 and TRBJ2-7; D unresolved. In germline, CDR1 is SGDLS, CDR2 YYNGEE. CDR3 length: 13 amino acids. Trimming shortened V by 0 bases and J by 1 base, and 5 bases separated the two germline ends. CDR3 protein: CASSVEQSYEQYF. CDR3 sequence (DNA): TGTGCCAGCAGCGTAGAACAGTCCTACGAGCAGTACTTC.

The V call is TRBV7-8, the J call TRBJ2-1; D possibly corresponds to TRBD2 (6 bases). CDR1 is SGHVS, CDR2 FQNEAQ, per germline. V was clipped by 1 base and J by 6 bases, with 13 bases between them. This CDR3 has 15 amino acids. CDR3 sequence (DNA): TGTGCCAGCAGCTTAGGGGCGGGGACCCTCAATGAGCAGTTCTTC. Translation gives CASSLGAGTLNEQFF. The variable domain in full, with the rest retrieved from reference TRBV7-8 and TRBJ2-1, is GAGVSQSPRYKVAKRGQDVALRCDPISGHVSLFWYQQALGQGPEFLTYFQNEAQLDKSGLPSDRFFAERPEGSVSTLKIQRTQQEDSAVYLCASSLGAGTLNEQFFGPGTRLTVL.

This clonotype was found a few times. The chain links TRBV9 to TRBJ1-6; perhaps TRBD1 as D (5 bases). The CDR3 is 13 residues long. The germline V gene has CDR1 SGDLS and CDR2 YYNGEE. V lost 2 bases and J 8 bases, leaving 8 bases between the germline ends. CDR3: CASSVRGDSPLHF. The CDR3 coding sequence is TGTGCCAGCAGCGTCCGGGGGGATTCACCCCTCCACTTT.

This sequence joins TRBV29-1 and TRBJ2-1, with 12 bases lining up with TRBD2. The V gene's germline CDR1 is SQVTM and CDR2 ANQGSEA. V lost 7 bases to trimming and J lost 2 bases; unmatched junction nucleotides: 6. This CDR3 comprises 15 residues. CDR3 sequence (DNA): TGCAGCGGCTTCGGACTAGCGGGACCCTACAATGAGCAGTTCTTC. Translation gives CSGFGLAGPYNEQFF.